A selection of T cell receptor beta chains follows, all from one sample in a study of blood T cell repertoires in COVID-19. Generated by immunoSEQ multiplex PCR, the TCRdb table keeps only in-frame clones and is missing some. The repertoire holds approximately 210,000 clones, with 89% as singletons. Sequencing was performed on peripheral blood. The receptors come from a woman aged 40 to 50 with acute or convalescent COVID-19. Each CDR3 is given with its conserved first and last residue. D genes are given only for firm matches. For some rows the clone size is stated as once, few or many, or as a class when expanded; others skip it.

clone_size j_call v_call d_call cdr3_nt cdr3_aa
NA TRBJ1-2 TRBV11-2 NA NA CASSSDQVGTGAF
NA TRBJ1-2 TRBV10-3 TRBD1 TGTGCCATCAGTGAGGACAGGGCGACCTATGGCTACACCTTC CAISEDRATYGYTF
NA TRBJ2-2 TRBV7-2 NA TGTGCCAGCAGCTTCGCCGGGACTCTGTTTTTT CASSFAGTLFF
NA TRBJ2-5 TRBV5-6 TRBD2 TGTGCCAGCAGCTTGGCGGGAGGAGAGACCCAGTACTTC CASSLAGGETQYF
NA TRBJ2-1 TRBV5-1 TRBD2 TGCGCCAGCAGCTTATCCGGGACTAGCGGGGGCTACAATGAGCAGTTCTTC CASSLSGTSGGYNEQFF
NA TRBJ2-3 TRBV5-1 NA TGCGCCAGCAGCTTGCAGGGAGGAGATACGCAGTATTTT CASSLQGGDTQYF
once TRBJ1-1 TRBV10-3 NA TGTGCCATCAGTGGCAGGGAGGGGGGAAGCACTGAAGCTTTCTTT CAISGREGGSTEAFF
NA TRBJ1-4 TRBV5-1 TRBD1 TGCGCCAGCAGCCCCCGGGACAGGGGATATGAAAAACTGTTTTTT CASSPRDRGYEKLFF
once TRBJ1-1 TRBV3-1/TRBV3-2 NA TGTGCCAGCAGCCAAGTTCGTGGGGCCCACGTCAGGGCTTTCTTT CASSQVRGAHVRAFF
NA TRBJ1-1 TRBV10-3 TRBD1 TGTGCCATCAGTGATCGCGACAGGGGGCACACTGAAGCTTTCTTT CAISDRDRGHTEAFF
NA TRBJ1-1 TRBV10-3 NA TGTGCCATCAGTGAGCCGGGTTTGGGCACTGAAGCTTTCTTT CAISEPGLGTEAFF
NA TRBJ1-6 TRBV7-9 NA TGTGCCAGCAGCTTACAGGAGGCTTCACCCCTCCACTTT CASSLQEASPLHF
NA TRBJ2-5 TRBV16 TRBD1 TGTGCCAGCAGCCGGACAGGGACCCAGACCCAGTACTTC CASSRTGTQTQYF
NA TRBJ1-2 TRBV10-2 TRBD1 TGCGCCAGCCGGGACAGGGGTTCTAACTATGGCTACACCTTC CASRDRGSNYGYTF
NA TRBJ2-5 TRBV6-2/TRBV6-3 NA TGTGCCAGCAGTTATAACCACCGGGAGACCCAGTACTTC CASSYNHRETQYF
NA TRBJ2-2 TRBV9 NA TGTGCCAGCAGCGTAGATACAGGGCTCGTGGCCGGGGAGCTGTTTTTT CASSVDTGLVAGELFF
NA TRBJ1-2 TRBV5-1 NA TGCGCCAGCAGCTTGGTTACACGTTATGGCTACACCTTC CASSLVTRYGYTF
NA TRBJ1-1 TRBV5-5 TRBD1 TGTGCCAGCAGCAGGGACAGGGGAAGTTTCACTGAAGCTTTCTTT CASSRDRGSFTEAFF
NA TRBJ1-1 TRBV3-1/TRBV3-2 TRBD1 TGTGCCAGCACCAACACAGGGGGCGTCACTGAAGCTTTCTTT CASTNTGGVTEAFF
NA TRBJ2-5 TRBV5-4 TRBD1 TGTGCCAGCAGACCGGGACAGGGTACCCAGTACTTC CASRPGQGTQYF
few TRBJ1-6 TRBV7-2 TRBD1 TGTGCCAGCAGCCCCCACAGGGGGAATAATTCACCCCTCCACTTT CASSPHRGNNSPLHF
NA TRBJ1-6 TRBV4-1 TRBD1 TGCGCCAGCAGCCCAGTAGTCAGGGGGGCTATGGGTTCACCCCTCCACTTT CASSPVVRGAMGSPLHF
NA TRBJ1-5 TRBV15 NA TGTGCCACCAGCCGAGCCCTGAATCAGCCCCAGCATTTT CATSRALNQPQHF
NA TRBJ1-1 TRBV10-3 NA TGTGCCATCAGTGAACTCGGAGGGCCTGAAGCTTTCTTT CAISELGGPEAFF
NA TRBJ2-5 TRBV19 TRBD2 TGTGCCAGTAGGCCTCTAGCGGGGGGGAGGGAGACCCAGTACTTC CASRPLAGGRETQYF
once TRBJ2-3 TRBV7-3 TRBD2 TGTGCCAGCAGCCCGACGAGGACTAGCGGCCCAGATACGCAGTATTTT CASSPTRTSGPDTQYF
NA TRBJ1-2 TRBV2 TRBD1 TGTGCCAGCAACTCCGGGACAGGGGGTAACTATGGCTACACCTTC CASNSGTGGNYGYTF
NA TRBJ1-4 TRBV11-2 TRBD1 TGTGCCAGCAGCTTAGATGGGACAGGGGGCGTCGCAACTAATGAAAAACTGTTTTTT CASSLDGTGGVATNEKLFF
NA TRBJ1-3 TRBV6-4 NA TGTGCCAGCAGGACTCCGACAGGCTGGGTTAGAAACACCATATATTTT CASRTPTGWVRNTIYF
NA TRBJ1-2 TRBV2 TRBD1 TGTGCCAGCAGGGAAAGGACAGGGAATGGCTACACCTTC CASRERTGNGYTF
NA TRBJ1-1 TRBV11-3 NA TGTGCCAGCAGCTTAGATGGAGGGGCGAACACTGAAGCTTTCTTT CASSLDGGANTEAFF
NA TRBJ1-4 TRBV15 TRBD1 TGTGCCACCAGCAGCCGGACAGGGGAGAGTGAAAAACTGTTTTTT CATSSRTGESEKLFF
NA TRBJ2-6 TRBV6-1 NA TGTGCCAGCAGTGAAGGGAGCGCCCTGACTTTC CASSEGSALTF
NA TRBJ1-4 TRBV9 NA TGTGCCAGCAGCGCCCAGGGGTTGTCTAATGAAAAACTGTTTTTT CASSAQGLSNEKLFF
few TRBJ1-5 TRBV19 NA TGTGCCAGTGAAGACTATAGCAATCAGCCCCAGCATTTT CASEDYSNQPQHF
NA TRBJ1-6 TRBV9 NA TGTGCCAGCAGCGTAGGAGAATACAATTCACCCCTCCACTTT CASSVGEYNSPLHF
few TRBJ2-2 TRBV11-3 NA TGTGCCAGCAGTTCGTCCACCGGGGAGCTGTTTTTT CASSSSTGELFF
NA TRBJ2-1 TRBV9 NA TGTGCCAGCAGCCCATTACTCCAAATTTCCCACAATGAGCAGTTCTTC CASSPLLQISHNEQFF
NA TRBJ1-1 TRBV18 TRBD1 TGTGCCAGCTCGGTCAACCGGGACAGGGCCACTGAAGCTTTCTTT CASSVNRDRATEAFF
NA TRBJ2-2 TRBV5-1 NA TGCGCCAGCAGCTTGACACAGAACACCGGGGAGCTGTTTTTT CASSLTQNTGELFF
NA TRBJ2-5 TRBV9 NA TGTGCCAGCAGCGTAGGGTACCAGCGAGAGACCCAGTACTTC CASSVGYQRETQYF
once TRBJ2-3 TRBV29-1 TRBD2 TGCAGCGTCTCCAAAGCGGGAGGTGGTGACACAGATACGCAGTATTTT CSVSKAGGGDTDTQYF
NA TRBJ2-6 TRBV19 TRBD1 TGTGCCAGTAGTTCGGGACAGGGGAGATCTGGGGCCAACGTCCTGACTTTC CASSSGQGRSGANVLTF
NA TRBJ1-6 TRBV5-5 NA TGTGCCAGCAGCTTTGGGCATCTTTATAATTCACCCCTCCACTTT CASSFGHLYNSPLHF
NA TRBJ1-1 TRBV10-2 NA TGCGCCAGCAGTGCGGGGGGCGTATCTGAAGCTTTCTTT CASSAGGVSEAFF
NA TRBJ1-1 TRBV10-3 NA TGTGCCATCAGTGCAGGACGGGGGAACACTGAAGCTTTCTTT CAISAGRGNTEAFF
NA TRBJ2-5 TRBV9 TRBD2 TGTGCCAGCAGCGTTTCGTATGGGGGGGTCCAAGAGACCCAGTACTTC CASSVSYGGVQETQYF
NA TRBJ1-1 TRBV4-2 NA TGTGCCAGCTCGCCTGGGCGTCACACTGAAGCTTTCTTT CASSPGRHTEAFF
once TRBJ1-2 TRBV19 NA TGTGCCAGTAGTATCTGGGGGGGTGGCTACACCTTC CASSIWGGGYTF
NA TRBJ1-3 TRBV5-1 NA TGCGCCAGCAGCTTGAGTCGGGGTTCCATCTCTTCTGGAAACACCATATATTTT CASSLSRGSISSGNTIYF
NA TRBJ1-1 TRBV5-1 TRBD1 TGCGCCAGCAGCACGGGACAGCTGAACACTGAAGCTTTCTTT CASSTGQLNTEAFF